The rows below give T cell receptor beta chains drawn from one sample of a study of human T cells and chemical hapten exposure. MiXCR, run by TCRdb on the RACE reads, gives a single entry per CDR3 protein. The sample has roughly 120,000 distinct CDR3 sequences, 9% to 9.5% seen once. This specimen was whole blood, taken in connection with sensitization to the hapten diphenylcyclopropenone (DPC). The receptors stem from a middle-aged woman with alopecia areata. Some clones in this sample may be carry-over from other donors' samples. CDR3s include the opening cysteine and the closing phenylalanine or tryptophan. The D gene is left open where the match is weak. For some rows the clone size is stated as once, few or many, or as a class when expanded; others skip it.

cdr3_length v_call d_call clone_size cdr3_aa
13 TRBV10-3 - once CAISESQDLGYTF
14 TRBV20-1 - - CSARGETVKLPQHF
13 TRBV27 - few CASSLGYNEKLFF
12 TRBV3-2 - - CASSQKYNEQFF
13 TRBV20-1 - many CSVRQNRPYEQYF
16 TRBV5-8 - many CASSFNRRPFTDTQYF
15 TRBV7-9 TRBD1 - CASSLALDRENGYTF
15 TRBV7-9 TRBD1 few CASSLSGQGITEAFF
13 TRBV20-1 - few CSAHLRALNIQYF
16 TRBV6-5 - - CASSYSMNGVKNIQYF
15 TRBV20-1 TRBD1 few CSASRWQGVNQPQHF
15 TRBV12-2 - many CASRFPGALQETQYF
16 TRBV13 - - CASSRQGEGSKNIQYF
14 TRBV6-1 - - CASSEVPGTGELFF
15 TRBV4-2 - many CASSQEPGSNYGYTF
13 TRBV20-1 - many CSAQQPPADTQYF
15 TRBV7-8 - few CASSLRAGAGNEQFF
17 TRBV4-1 TRBD1 few CASSQDSRQGAKTEAFF
15 TRBV7-2 - few CASSPQRLSYNEQFF
17 TRBV5-1 - few CASSAEQGEVRANVLTF
13 TRBV21-1 - few CASSNAGTSYQFF
14 TRBV4-1 - - CASSQELSGLGYTF
15 TRBV6-2/TRBV6-3 TRBD2 many CASSLGLAGADRQFF
15 TRBV5-4 - many CASSFPPGPPGELFF
16 TRBV21-1 - many CASSKLAGGENQPQHF
17 TRBV20-1 TRBD1 few CSARGTGGRHTYNEQFF
18 TRBV7-9 - - CASSHPRSPVPSTDTQYF
13 TRBV24-1 - many CATSDPGLYEQYF
15 TRBV9 TRBD2 many CASSAPGGRANEQFF
13 TRBV29-1 TRBD1 - CSVDRTGDTEAFF
14 TRBV6-2/TRBV6-3 - - CASSPQGSLYEQYF
17 TRBV4-2 TRBD2 many CASSQRGTSGLPGELFF
11 TRBV11-2 - many CASSLYPEQFF
12 TRBV7-2 - - CASSQTYNEQFF
15 TRBV4-2 - many CASSPDFTSQYGYTF
15 TRBV6-5 - - CASSREDPRNSPLHF
11 TRBV7-2 - few CASSPRETQYF
14 TRBV18 - - CASSPGQSTYEQYF
14 TRBV6-5 TRBD1 - CASRMKQGRTEAFF
13 TRBV29-1 TRBD1 few CSVDPRGSTEAFF